A selection of T cell receptor beta chains follows, all from one sample in a study of T cells in Graves' hyperthyroidism and ophthalmopathy. TCRdb used MiXCR to reprocess the multiplex PCR reads, holding one entry per CDR3 protein. The sample records about 570,000 distinct CDR3 sequences, 46% being singletons. Sequenced material: peripheral blood or thyroid tissue (not recorded which). These receptors were taken from an adult woman with Graves' disease, either hyperthyroidism or ophthalmopathy (not recorded which). CDR3s include the opening cysteine and the closing phenylalanine or tryptophan. The order of the fields is J gene, V gene, clone size, D gene, CDR3 protein, CDR3 DNA. The D gene is left open where the match is weak. Where a row states a size, it is once, few, many or the class of an expanded clone; other rows omit it.

TRBJ2-5	TRBV14	many	-	CASSQDLGAWATQYF	TGTGCCAGCAGCCAAGATCTCGGGGCCTGGGCCACCCAGTACTTC
TRBJ1-4	TRBV7-9	-	-	CASVTEASGNEKLFF	TGTGCCAGCGTAACCGAGGCTAGCGGGAATGAAAAACTGTTTTTT
TRBJ1-2	TRBV15	many	-	CATSRDRVDYTF	TGTGCCACCAGCAGAGACAGGGTGGACTACACCTTC
TRBJ1-1	TRBV10-3	-	-	CAISESSGEAFF	TGTGCCATCAGTGAGTCGAGTGGAGAAGCTTTCTTT
TRBJ2-1	TRBV19	-	TRBD2	CASSTTGTSGSNEQFF	TGTGCCAGTAGTACCACCGGGACTAGCGGGAGTAATGAGCAGTTCTTC
TRBJ1-6	TRBV10-2	few	-	CASSGGRVVSSPLHF	TGCGCCAGCAGTGGAGGGAGGGTAGTTTCATCACCCCTCCACTTT
TRBJ1-1	TRBV7-9	-	TRBD1	CASSQTGSGNTEAFF	TGTGCCAGCAGCCAGACAGGGTCCGGAAACACTGAAGCTTTCTTT
TRBJ2-5	TRBV10-1	-	TRBD1	CASGDGTGDVETQYF	TGCGCCAGCGGGGATGGGACAGGGGATGTGGAGACCCAGTACTTC
TRBJ2-5	TRBV9	-	TRBD1	CASSNGQGGLETQYF	TGTGCCAGCAGCAATGGACAGGGTGGGTTGGAGACCCAGTACTTC
TRBJ1-2	TRBV20-1	many	-	CSAKDRSNYGYTF	TGCAGTGCTAAGGACAGATCGAACTATGGCTACACCTTC
TRBJ2-5	TRBV15	-	-	CATGERETQYF	TGTGCCACAGGGGAAAGGGAGACCCAGTACTTC
TRBJ1-2	TRBV2	-	-	CASSEGAGYTF	TGTGCCAGCAGTGAAGGGGCTGGCTACACCTTC
TRBJ1-2	TRBV20-1	-	-	CSARGGASYGYTF	TGCAGTGCTAGGGGTGGGGCGAGCTATGGCTACACCTTC
TRBJ2-5	TRBV19	once	-	CASSASRTVETQYF	TGTGCCAGTAGTGCAAGCCGGACGGTAGAGACCCAGTACTTC
TRBJ1-6	TRBV20-1	-	TRBD1	CSARGKTGAANSPLHF	TGCAGTGCTAGGGGAAAGACAGGGGCGGCTAATTCACCCCTCCACTTT
TRBJ2-5	TRBV6-6	few	TRBD2	CAIRASGPGETQYF	TGTGCCATCAGGGCTAGCGGCCCGGGAGAGACCCAGTACTTC
TRBJ1-2	TRBV14	-	TRBD1	CASSQEGAGGYYGYTF	TGTGCCAGCAGCCAAGAGGGCGCAGGGGGCTATTACGGCTACACCTTC
TRBJ2-4	TRBV19	-	-	CASSEQGGKNIQYF	TGTGCCAGTAGTGAACAGGGAGGGAAAAACATTCAGTACTTC
TRBJ1-2	TRBV29-1	-	-	CSAGAGAPVYGYTF	TGCAGCGCCGGCGCCGGCGCACCCGTCTATGGCTACACCTTC
TRBJ1-5	TRBV20-1	many	TRBD1	CSARRTGSNQPQHF	TGCAGTGCTAGACGGACAGGGAGCAATCAGCCCCAGCATTTT
TRBJ2-5	TRBV6-5	many	-	CASSPETGAQETQYF	TGTGCCAGCAGTCCCGAGACGGGAGCACAGGAGACCCAGTACTTC
TRBJ2-5	TRBV10-3	many	-	CAISELQETQYF	TGTGCCATCAGTGAGTTGCAGGAGACCCAGTACTTC
TRBJ1-1	TRBV10-3	many	-	CAISVWGSEAFF	TGTGCCATCAGTGTCTGGGGTTCTGAAGCTTTCTTT
TRBJ1-6	TRBV11-2	-	TRBD1	CASSRNTGTGSDSPLHF	TGTGCCAGCAGCCGAAATACCGGGACAGGGTCAGATTCACCCCTCCACTTT
TRBJ1-5	TRBV24-1	many	TRBD1	CATRDPGGRNQPQHF	TGTGCCACCAGGGACCCAGGGGGCCGTAATCAGCCCCAGCATTTT
TRBJ1-1	TRBV29-1	-	-	CSATRSQGAAEAFF	TGCAGCGCAACCAGAAGTCAAGGGGCCGCTGAAGCTTTCTTT
TRBJ1-2	TRBV30	-	-	CAWSGGSEVYGYTF	TGTGCCTGGAGTGGGGGCAGCGAAGTCTATGGCTACACCTTC
TRBJ2-1	TRBV5-1	-	-	CASSSGDEQFF	TGCGCCAGCAGCTCGGGGGATGAGCAGTTCTTC
TRBJ2-7	TRBV7-6	many	TRBD2	CASSPGLAGIYEQYF	TGTGCCAGCAGCCCGGGACTAGCGGGGATCTACGAGCAGTACTTC
TRBJ2-7	TRBV20-1	many	TRBD2	CSARFTFSGTSYEQYF	TGCAGTGCTAGGTTCACCTTTAGCGGGACTTCCTACGAGCAGTACTTC
TRBJ2-7	TRBV12-3/TRBV12-4	many	-	CASSRLLSEQYF	TGTGCCAGCAGTCGACTACTGAGTGAGCAGTACTTC